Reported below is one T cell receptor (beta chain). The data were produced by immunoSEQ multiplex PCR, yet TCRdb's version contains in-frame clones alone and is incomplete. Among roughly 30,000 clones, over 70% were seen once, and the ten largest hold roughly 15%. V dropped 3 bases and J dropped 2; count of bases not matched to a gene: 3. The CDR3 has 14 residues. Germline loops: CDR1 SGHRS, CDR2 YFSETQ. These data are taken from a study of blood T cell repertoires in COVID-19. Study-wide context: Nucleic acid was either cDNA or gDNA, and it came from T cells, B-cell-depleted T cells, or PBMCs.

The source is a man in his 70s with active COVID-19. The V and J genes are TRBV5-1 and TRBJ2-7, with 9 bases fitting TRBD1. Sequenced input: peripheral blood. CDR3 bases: TGCGCCAGCAGCTCACAGGGGGCTCCCTACGAGCAGTACTTC. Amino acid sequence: CASSSQGAPYEQYF.